This T cell receptor (beta chain) was recovered during a study of blood T cell repertoires in COVID-19. As for the study in general: The United States, Italy and Spain were the sources of the acute and convalescent COVID-19 samples. PBMCs, B-cell-depleted T cells, or T cells provided the cDNA or gDNA that made up the material.

V trimming: 6 bases; J trimming: 2 bases; junction bases outside the gene matches: 10. CDR3 length: 16 amino acids. In germline, CDR1 is MNHEY, CDR2 SMNVEV (reference sequence). Original processing notes: Amplified reference gene primers provided the basis for estimating nucleated cell counts. Some clones are missing from TCRdb's copy, which holds only in-frame ones; the method was immunoSEQ multiplex PCR. Clone size and V and J calls were adopted from that table, with D and trimming inferred from the DNA. The data show fewer than 350,000 clones, with 87% seen just once and roughly 9.9% held by the top ten.

V usage is TRBV27 and J usage is TRBJ2-7, with TRBD2 matching 10 bases. The clonotype was recovered from a man aged 30 to 45 with COVID-19, enrolled during active disease. The sample taken for sequencing was peripheral blood. Written as DNA, the CDR3 is TGTGCCAGCAGGGCCCCTAGCGGGAGCAAAGCCTACGAGCAGTACTTC. Its translation: CASRAPSGSKAYEQYF.